This T cell receptor beta chain was captured by sequencing in a study of shared clonotypes between healthy human individuals. The ends lost 3 bases at V and 2 bases at J; junction bases unmatched: 6. The CDR3 consists of 15 residues. The germline V gene encodes CDR1 KGHSH and CDR2 LQKENI. The data were produced by immunoSEQ multiplex PCR, yet TCRdb's version contains in-frame clones alone and is incomplete. Found here are nearly 1,000,000 clones, about 80% of them singletons; the top ten hold roughly 1.5%. The sample was memory CD4+ T cells sorted from blood. Subset indicated: CD45RA-negative fraction. V usage is TRBV18 and J usage is TRBJ2-7; 8 positions agree with TRBD2. This TCR derives from a young man in good health. Here the CDR3 reads CASSPGAGGTYEQYF. DNA of the CDR3: TGTGCCAGCTCACCGGGGGCGGGAGGTACCTACGAGCAGTACTTC.